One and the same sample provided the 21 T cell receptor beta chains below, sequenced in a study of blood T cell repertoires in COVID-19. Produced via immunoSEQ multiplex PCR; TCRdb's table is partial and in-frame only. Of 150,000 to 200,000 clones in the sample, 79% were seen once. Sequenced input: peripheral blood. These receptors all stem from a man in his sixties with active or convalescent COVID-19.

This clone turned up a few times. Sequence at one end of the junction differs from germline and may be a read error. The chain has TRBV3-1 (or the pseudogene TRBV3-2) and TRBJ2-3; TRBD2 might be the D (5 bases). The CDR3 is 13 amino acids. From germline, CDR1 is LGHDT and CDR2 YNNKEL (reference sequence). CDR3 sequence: CASWRSGTATQYF. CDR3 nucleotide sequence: TGTGCCAGCTGGAGGTCAGGCACAGCTACGCAGTATTTT.

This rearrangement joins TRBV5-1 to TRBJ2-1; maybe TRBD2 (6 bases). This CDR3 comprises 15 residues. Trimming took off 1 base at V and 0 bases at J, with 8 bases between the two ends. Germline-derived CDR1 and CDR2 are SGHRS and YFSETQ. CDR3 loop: CASSLMGGSYNEQFF. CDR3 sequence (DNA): TGCGCCAGCAGCTTGATGGGGGGCTCCTACAATGAGCAGTTCTTC.

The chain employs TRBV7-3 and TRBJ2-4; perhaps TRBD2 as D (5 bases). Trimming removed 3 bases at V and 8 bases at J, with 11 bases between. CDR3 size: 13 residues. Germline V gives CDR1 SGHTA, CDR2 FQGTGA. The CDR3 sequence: CASSLLGNYIQYF. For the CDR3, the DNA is TGTGCCAGCAGCTTGCTCGGGAATTACATTCAGTACTTC.

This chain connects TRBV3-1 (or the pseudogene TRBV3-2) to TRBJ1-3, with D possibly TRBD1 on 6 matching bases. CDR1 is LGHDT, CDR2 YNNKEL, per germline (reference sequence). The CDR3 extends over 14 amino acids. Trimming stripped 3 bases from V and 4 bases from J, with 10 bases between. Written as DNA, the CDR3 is TGTGCCAGCAGCCAGAGGACAGCCGGAAACACCATATATTTT. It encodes CASSQRTAGNTIYF.

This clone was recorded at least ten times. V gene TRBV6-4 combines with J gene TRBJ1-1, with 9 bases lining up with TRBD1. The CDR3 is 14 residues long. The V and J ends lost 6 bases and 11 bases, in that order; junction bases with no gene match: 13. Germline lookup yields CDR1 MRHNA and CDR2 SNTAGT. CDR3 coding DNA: TGTGCCAGCAGCGCGGTCCCGGGACAGGGATCGGCTTTCTTT. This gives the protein CASSAVPGQGSAFF.

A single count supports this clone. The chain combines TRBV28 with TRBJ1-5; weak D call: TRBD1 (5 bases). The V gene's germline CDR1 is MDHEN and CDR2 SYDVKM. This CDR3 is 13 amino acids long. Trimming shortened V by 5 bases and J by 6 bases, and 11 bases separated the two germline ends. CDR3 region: CASSPWTFQPQHF. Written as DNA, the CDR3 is TGTGCCAGCAGTCCCTGGACATTTCAGCCCCAGCATTTT.

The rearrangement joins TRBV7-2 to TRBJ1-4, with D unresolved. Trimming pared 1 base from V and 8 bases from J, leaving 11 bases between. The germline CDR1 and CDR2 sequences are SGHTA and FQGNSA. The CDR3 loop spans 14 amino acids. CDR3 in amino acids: CASSLGGWREKLFF. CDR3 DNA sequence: TGTGCCAGCAGCTTAGGTGGATGGCGGGAAAAACTGTTTTTT.

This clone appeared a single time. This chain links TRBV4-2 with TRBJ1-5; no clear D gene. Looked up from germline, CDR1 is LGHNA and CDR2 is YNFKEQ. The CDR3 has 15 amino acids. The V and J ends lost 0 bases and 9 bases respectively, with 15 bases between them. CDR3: CASSQEIQPGRPQHF. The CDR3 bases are TGTGCCAGCAGCCAAGAGATTCAGCCGGGTAGGCCCCAGCATTTT.

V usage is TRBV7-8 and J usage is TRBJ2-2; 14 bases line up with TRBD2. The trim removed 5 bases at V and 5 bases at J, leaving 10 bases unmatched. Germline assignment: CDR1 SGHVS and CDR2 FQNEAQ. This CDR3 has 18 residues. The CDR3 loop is CASSPAGLAGVGTGELFF. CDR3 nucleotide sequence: TGTGCCAGCAGCCCGGCGGGACTAGCGGGAGTAGGTACCGGGGAGCTGTTTTTT.

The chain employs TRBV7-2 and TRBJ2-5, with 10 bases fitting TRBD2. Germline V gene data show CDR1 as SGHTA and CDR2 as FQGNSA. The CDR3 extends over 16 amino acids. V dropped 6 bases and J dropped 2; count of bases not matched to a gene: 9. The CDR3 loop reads CASSLSGGAGQETQYF. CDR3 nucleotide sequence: TGTGCCAGCAGTCTAAGCGGGGGGGCAGGACAAGAGACCCAGTACTTC.

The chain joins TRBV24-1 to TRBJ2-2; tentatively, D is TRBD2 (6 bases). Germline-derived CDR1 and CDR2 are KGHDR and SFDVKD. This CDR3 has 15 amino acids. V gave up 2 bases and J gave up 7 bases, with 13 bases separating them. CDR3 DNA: TGTGCCACCAGTGATTGGGACTCCCGTAACGGGGAGCTGTTTTTT. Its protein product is CATSDWDSRNGELFF.

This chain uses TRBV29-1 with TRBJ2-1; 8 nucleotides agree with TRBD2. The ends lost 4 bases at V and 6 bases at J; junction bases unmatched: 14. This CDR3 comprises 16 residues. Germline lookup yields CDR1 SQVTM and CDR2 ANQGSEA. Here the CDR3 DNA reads TGCAGCGTTGTAATCGGGAGGGCCCCCTCCGGCAATGAGCAGTTCTTC. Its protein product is CSVVIGRAPSGNEQFF.

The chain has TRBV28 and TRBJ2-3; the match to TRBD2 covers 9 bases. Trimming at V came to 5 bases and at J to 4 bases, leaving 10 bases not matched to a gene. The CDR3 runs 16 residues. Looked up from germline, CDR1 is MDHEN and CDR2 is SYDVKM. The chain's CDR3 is CASSQAGGGRADTQYF. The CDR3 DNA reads TGTGCCAGCAGTCAGGCTGGGGGCGGGAGGGCAGATACGCAGTATTTT.

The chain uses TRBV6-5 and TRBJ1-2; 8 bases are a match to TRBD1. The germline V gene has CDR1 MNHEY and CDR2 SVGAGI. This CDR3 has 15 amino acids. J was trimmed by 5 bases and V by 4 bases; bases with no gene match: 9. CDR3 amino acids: CASSSAGQGRYGYTF. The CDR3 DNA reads TGTGCCAGCAGTTCCGCCGGACAGGGACGTTATGGCTACACCTTC.

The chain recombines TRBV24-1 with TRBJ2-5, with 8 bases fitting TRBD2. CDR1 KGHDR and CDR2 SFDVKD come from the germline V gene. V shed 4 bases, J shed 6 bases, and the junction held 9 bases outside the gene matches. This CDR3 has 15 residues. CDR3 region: CATSDAQAGAKTQYF. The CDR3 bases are TGTGCCACCAGTGACGCTCAAGCGGGAGCAAAGACCCAGTACTTC.

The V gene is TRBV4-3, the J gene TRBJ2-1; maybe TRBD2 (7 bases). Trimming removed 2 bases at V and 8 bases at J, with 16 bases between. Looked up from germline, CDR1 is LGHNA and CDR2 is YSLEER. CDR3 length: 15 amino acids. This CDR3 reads CASSQQGGDIDEQFF. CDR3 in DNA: TGCGCCAGCAGCCAACAAGGGGGGGACATCGATGAGCAGTTCTTC.

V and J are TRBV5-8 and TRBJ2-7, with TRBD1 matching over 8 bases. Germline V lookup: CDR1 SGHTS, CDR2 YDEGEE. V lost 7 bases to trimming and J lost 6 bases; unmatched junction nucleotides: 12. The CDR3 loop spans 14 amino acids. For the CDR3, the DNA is TGTGCCAGCTTAGACAGGGGAGTACGGACCGAGCAGTACTTC. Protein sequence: CASLDRGVRTEQYF.

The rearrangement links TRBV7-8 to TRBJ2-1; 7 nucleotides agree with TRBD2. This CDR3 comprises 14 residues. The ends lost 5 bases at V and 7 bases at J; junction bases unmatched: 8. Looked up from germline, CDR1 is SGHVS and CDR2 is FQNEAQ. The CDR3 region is CASSLRLARNEQFF. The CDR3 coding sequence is TGTGCCAGCAGCCTCCGACTAGCAAGGAATGAGCAGTTCTTC.

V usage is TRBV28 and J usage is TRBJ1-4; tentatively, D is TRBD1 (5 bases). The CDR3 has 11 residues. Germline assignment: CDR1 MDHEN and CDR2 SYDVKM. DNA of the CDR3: TGTGCAGTCAGGGAGGATGAAAAACTGTTTTTT. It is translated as CAVREDEKLFF.

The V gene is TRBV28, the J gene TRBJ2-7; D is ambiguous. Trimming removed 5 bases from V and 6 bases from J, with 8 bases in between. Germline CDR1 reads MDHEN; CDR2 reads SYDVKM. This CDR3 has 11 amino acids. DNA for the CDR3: TGTGCCAGCAGTCTGTTCGTCGAGCAGTACTTC. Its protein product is CASSLFVEQYF.

In DNA form, the CDR3 reads TGCGCCAGCAGCGTGGGACAGACTAATTCACCCCTCCACTTT. Protein product: CASSVGQTNSPLHF. The chain links TRBV5-1 to TRBJ1-6, with 7 bases matching TRBD1. The CDR3 covers 14 residues. Germline values: CDR1 SGHRS, CDR2 YFSETQ. V shed 4 bases and J 6 bases; nucleotides not matched to a gene: 4. Together with reference TRBV5-1 and TRBJ1-6, the CDR3 gives the full variable domain: KAGVTQTPRYLIKTRGQQVTLSCSPISGHRSVSWYQQTPGQGLQFLFEYFSETQRNKGNFPGRFSGRQFSNSRSEMNVSTLELGDSALYLCASSVGQTNSPLHFGNGTRLTVT.